The next 27 T cell receptor beta chains were all read from a single sample in a study of blood T cells in healthy people across ages. Together with a sample-barcoded 5' primer, a J-beta primer mix was included in a second PCR lasting roughly 6 to 12 cycles. TCRdb recomputed calls from the 5' RACE reads with MiXCR, one row per CDR3 protein. Among about 1.8 million distinct CDR3 sequences listed, around 48% were seen once. Material: blood. Receptors were obtained from a woman in her 40s in good health.

This CDR3 reads CASSARDNSYNSPLHF. The CDR3 DNA sequence: TGTGCCAGCAGCGCCCGGGACAACTCCTATAATTCACCCCTCCACTTT. V usage is TRBV7-2 and J usage is TRBJ1-6; maybe TRBD1 (6 bases). The germline V and J ends were trimmed by 5 bases and 0 bases, with 11 bases remaining between them. The CDR3 has 16 amino acids. Per germline, CDR1 SGHTA and CDR2 FQGNSA.

In this sample, this clonotype turned up many times. This chain links TRBV12-3 or TRBV12-4 with TRBJ2-3; 9 bases are a match to TRBD1. The CDR3 consists of 15 residues. With V trimmed by 2 bases and J by 3 bases, 3 bases remained unmatched. CDR3 region: CASSLRTGVTDTQYF. DNA of the CDR3: TGTGCCAGCAGTTTACGGACAGGGGTTACAGATACGCAGTATTTT.

On this clonotype itself: Mismatch with germline at one junction end may stem from a read error. The genes are TRBV20-1 and TRBJ2-7; 13 bases line up with TRBD2. The CDR3 spans 15 residues. CDR1 is DFQATT, CDR2 SNEGSKA, per germline (reference sequence). The chain's CDR3 is CRAGLAGVLSYEQYF. The CDR3 region has the DNA TGCCGTGCTGGACTAGCGGGGGTCCTCTCCTACGAGCAGTACTTC.

This chain links TRBV20-1 with TRBJ2-7; TRBD2 matches 8 bases. Germline CDR1 DFQATT, CDR2 SNEGSKA (reference sequence). With 5 bases clipped from V and 2 bases from J, the junction kept 11 bases outside the gene matches. This CDR3 is built from 15 residues. The CDR3 here is CSAAPLAGLTYEQYF. CDR3 DNA sequence: TGCAGTGCTGCGCCGTTAGCGGGGCTTACCTACGAGCAGTACTTC.

This chain connects TRBV11-2 to TRBJ2-7; D is ambiguous. Trimming cost V 1 base and J 7 bases, with 5 bases left between them. Germline CDR1 SGHAT, CDR2 FQNNGV. The CDR3 has 11 residues. The CDR3 coding sequence is TGTGCCAGCAGCTTAGCCACAGAGCAGTACTTC. Encoded protein: CASSLATEQYF. Supplemented by reference TRBV11-2 and TRBJ2-7, the full variable domain reads EAGVAQSPRYKIIEKRQSVAFWCNPISGHATLYWYQQILGQGPKLLIQFQNNGVVDDSQLPKDRFSAERLKGVDSTLKIQPAKLEDSAVYLCASSLATEQYFGPGTRLTVT.

This clonotype was observed a handful of times. A much larger clone lies one base from this, so it may be a read error. This rearrangement joins TRBV28 to TRBJ2-7; D remains ambiguous. CDR1 and CDR2 from the germline V gene are MDHEN and SYDVKM. V was clipped by 1 base and J by 2 bases, with 3 bases between them. This CDR3 has 12 residues. The CDR3 region has the DNA TGTGCCAGCAGTTTATTTGCCTACGAGCAGTACTTC. The encoded protein is CASSLFAYEQYF. Filled out from reference TRBV28 and TRBJ2-7, the complete variable domain reads DVKVTQSSRYLVKRTGEKVFLECVQDMDHENMFWYRQDPGLGLRLIYFSYDVKMKEKGDIPEGYSVSREKKERFSLILESASTNQTSMYLCASSLFAYEQYFGPGTRLTVT.

This clonotype was seen only a few times. CDR3 sequence: CASTRGTGSFPSSYEQYF. As DNA, the CDR3 is TGTGCCAGCACAAGAGGGACAGGATCCTTCCCAAGCTCCTACGAGCAGTACTTC. The genes are TRBV6-2 or TRBV6-3 and TRBJ2-7; 8 nucleotides line up with TRBD1. This CDR3 has 18 amino acids. Germline CDR1 reads MNHEY; CDR2 reads SVGEGT. V shed 7 bases, J shed 0 bases, and the junction held 17 bases outside the gene matches.

The chain recombines TRBV11-2 with TRBJ2-4, with D possibly TRBD2 on 6 matching bases. Germline CDR1 reads SGHAT; CDR2 reads FQNNGV. V was shortened by 5 bases and J by 7 bases, with 12 bases between the two germline ends. CDR3 size: 13 residues. CDR3 amino acids: CASSPTRGNIQYF. The CDR3 DNA reads TGTGCCAGCAGCCCTACCCGGGGGAACATTCAGTACTTC.

The V and J genes are TRBV20-1 and TRBJ1-2; a possible D gene is TRBD1 (5 bases). The ends were cut back, 2 bases at V and 8 bases at J, with 27 bases in the middle. CDR1 is DFQATT, CDR2 SNEGSKA, per germline (reference sequence). The CDR3 has 17 residues. CDR3 sequence reads: CSARRDWGLLPGRGYTF. The CDR3 nucleotides read TGCAGTGCTAGAAGGGACTGGGGCCTTCTTCCGGGCCGGGGCTACACCTTC.

The gene calls are TRBV20-1 and TRBJ1-4; no reliable D call. This CDR3 comprises 17 residues. Looked up from germline, CDR1 is DFQATT and CDR2 is SNEGSKA (reference sequence). V gave up 5 bases and J gave up 0 bases, with 19 bases separating them. The chain's CDR3 is CSARQTHNTATNEKLFF. The CDR3 DNA follows: TGCAGTGCTCGTCAGACCCACAACACTGCAACTAATGAAAAACTGTTTTTT.

The chain employs TRBV20-1 and TRBJ2-3; no reliable D call. Germline V gives CDR1 DFQATT, CDR2 SNEGSKA (reference sequence). The CDR3 length is 14 residues. Trimming shortened V by 6 bases and J by 4 bases, and 17 bases separated the two germline ends. The CDR3 loop reads CSARLPSISDTQYF. The CDR3 DNA reads TGCAGTGCGCGGCTACCATCTATTTCAGATACGCAGTATTTT.

CDR3 DNA: TGCAGCTCTAGGACAGGGGGCGGAGAGCAGTACTTC. Its protein is CSSRTGGGEQYF. This chain connects TRBV29-1 to TRBJ2-5, with 11 positions matching TRBD1. The CDR3 contains 12 residues. The ends lost 8 bases at V and 11 bases at J; junction bases unmatched: 10. CDR1 is SQVTM, CDR2 ANQGSEA, per germline.

This rearrangement joins TRBV29-1 to TRBJ2-3; D is perhaps TRBD1 or TRBD2 (5 bases each). In germline, CDR1 is SQVTM, CDR2 ANQGSEA. Trimming pared 5 bases from V and 2 bases from J, leaving 11 bases between. The CDR3 length is 13 residues. This CDR3 is CSVPGRTTDTQYF. The DNA for the CDR3 is TGCAGCGTTCCGGGACGGACCACAGATACGCAGTATTTT.

About this clonotype: Mismatch with germline at one junction end may stem from a read error. The genes are TRBV5-1 and TRBJ2-3, with a possible D match to TRBD1 (5 bases). The CDR3 length is 15 residues. CDR1 is SGHRS and CDR2 is YFSETQ in the germline V gene. The CDR3 is CASSFSGSSTDTQYF. Here the CDR3 DNA reads TGTGCCAGCAGTTTCTCAGGGTCATCCACAGATACGCAGTATTTT.

This rearrangement joins TRBV6-6 to TRBJ1-1; D is unresolved. The CDR3 loop spans 13 amino acids. Germline V gives CDR1 MNHNY, CDR2 SVGAGI (reference sequence). V was cut by 5 bases and J by 7 bases, with 14 bases left in between. Here the CDR3 reads CASSDGNLGEAFF. The CDR3 region has the DNA TGTGCCAGCAGTGACGGAAACTTAGGTGAAGCTTTCTTT.

The V and J genes are TRBV7-9 and TRBJ2-3; D gene ambiguous. The germline V and J ends were trimmed by 5 bases and 3 bases, with 9 bases remaining between them. Germline loops: CDR1 SEHNR, CDR2 FQNEAQ (reference sequence). The CDR3 runs 13 residues. CDR3 region: CASSRVTTDTQYF. For the CDR3, the DNA is TGTGCCAGCAGCCGGGTGACTACAGATACGCAGTATTTT.

Concerning this clonotype: Its ends do not fully match the called genes, so a read error is possible. The V and J genes are TRBV6-1 and TRBJ2-7; perhaps TRBD2 as D (6 bases). This CDR3 has 14 residues. Germline V gene sequence: CDR1 MNHNS, CDR2 SASEGT. CDR3 coding DNA: TGTGCCTGCAGTGTAGCGGTCAGCTCCTACGAGCAGTACTTC. It codes for CACSVAVSSYEQYF.

This chain connects TRBV5-4 to TRBJ2-5; 8 nucleotides line up with TRBD1. The CDR3 runs 15 residues. From germline, CDR1 is SGHNT and CDR2 YYREEE (reference sequence). V was pared by 4 bases and J by 2 bases, with 7 bases of the junction left unmatched. The CDR3 coding sequence is TGTGCCAGCAGCCGGGGACAGGTGGGGCAAGAGACCCAGTACTTC. It is translated as CASSRGQVGQETQYF.

The chain links TRBV11-2 to TRBJ1-1; 10 bases are a match to TRBD1. Germline CDR1 SGHAT, CDR2 FQNNGV. The CDR3 spans 15 residues. With 5 bases clipped from V and 1 base from J, the junction kept 4 bases outside the gene matches. The CDR3 nucleotides are TGTGCCAGCAGCACCCGGACAGGGGGGAACACTGAAGCTTTCTTT. This gives the protein CASSTRTGGNTEAFF.

The gene calls are TRBV24-1 and TRBJ2-1, with 12 bases lining up with TRBD1. The germline V gene encodes CDR1 KGHDR and CDR2 SFDVKD. This CDR3 has 14 amino acids. V trimming: 7 bases; J trimming: 8 bases; junction bases outside the gene matches: 5. Here the CDR3 reads CATSGTGGRDEQFF. CDR3 DNA: TGTGCCACCAGCGGGACAGGGGGCAGGGATGAGCAGTTCTTC.

This chain uses TRBV7-2 with TRBJ2-1, with D tentatively TRBD2 (5 bases). The CDR3 runs 13 residues. Germline loops: CDR1 SGHTA, CDR2 FQGNSA. V gave up 1 base and J gave up 10 bases, with 11 bases separating them. CDR3 in amino acids: CASSLEVSGEQFF. DNA of the CDR3: TGTGCCAGCAGCTTAGAAGTATCGGGGGAGCAGTTCTTC.

The gene calls are TRBV6-2 or TRBV6-3 and TRBJ2-6; 7 nucleotides match TRBD1. V lost 5 bases to trimming and J lost 2 bases; unmatched junction nucleotides: 3. The CDR3 totals 15 residues. Germline V gives CDR1 MNHEY, CDR2 SVGEGT. CDR3 sequence (DNA): TGTGCCAGCAGTGACAGGGCCCCTGGGGCCAACGTCCTGACTTTC. Protein sequence: CASSDRAPGANVLTF.

The gene calls are TRBV28 and TRBJ2-1, with TRBD2 identical over 8 bases. CDR1 and CDR2 from the germline V gene are MDHEN and SYDVKM. J was trimmed by 4 bases and V by 5 bases; bases with no gene match: 7. The CDR3 spans 15 residues. CDR3 region: CASSAVRGGYNEQFF. The DNA of the CDR3 is TGTGCCAGCAGTGCCGTCCGGGGGGGATACAATGAGCAGTTCTTC.

The V and J genes are TRBV7-9 and TRBJ1-2, with 7 bases aligning to TRBD1. Germline V lookup: CDR1 SEHNR, CDR2 FQNEAQ (reference sequence). CDR3 length: 15 residues. Trimming removed 0 bases from V and 3 bases from J; junction bases left unmatched: 4. CDR3 bases: TGTGCCAGCAGCTTAGCGGGAGGGGGCGACTATGGCTACACCTTC. It specifies CASSLAGGGDYGYTF.

This clonotype was seen only a few times. The V gene is TRBV5-6, the J gene TRBJ2-1; D remains unclear. V lost 6 bases to trimming and J lost 9 bases, with 10 bases between them. This CDR3 comprises 11 residues. Germline V lookup: CDR1 SGHDT, CDR2 YYEEEE. The CDR3 protein is CASIGRSEQFF. CDR3 DNA: TGTGCCAGCATAGGGCGTAGTGAGCAGTTCTTC.

The rearrangement links TRBV10-2 to TRBJ1-1, with D hard to call. Germline V lookup: CDR1 WSHSY, CDR2 SAAADI. This CDR3 has 10 residues. The V gene lost 8 bases and the J gene lost 10 bases, with 11 bases spanning the gap. CDR3 loop: CASWGRGAFF. The DNA for the CDR3 is TGCGCCAGCTGGGGTAGAGGAGCTTTCTTT.

The rearrangement joins TRBV15 to TRBJ1-1; 8 bases fit TRBD1. Germline assignment: CDR1 LNHNV and CDR2 YYDKDF (reference sequence). V shed 0 bases, J shed 6 bases, and the junction held 15 bases outside the gene matches. The CDR3 has 18 residues. In DNA, the CDR3 is TGTGCCACCAGCAGAGATCCCGGACAGGGTGGATGGGGGCCTGAAGCTTTCTTT. This translates into CATSRDPGQGGWGPEAFF.